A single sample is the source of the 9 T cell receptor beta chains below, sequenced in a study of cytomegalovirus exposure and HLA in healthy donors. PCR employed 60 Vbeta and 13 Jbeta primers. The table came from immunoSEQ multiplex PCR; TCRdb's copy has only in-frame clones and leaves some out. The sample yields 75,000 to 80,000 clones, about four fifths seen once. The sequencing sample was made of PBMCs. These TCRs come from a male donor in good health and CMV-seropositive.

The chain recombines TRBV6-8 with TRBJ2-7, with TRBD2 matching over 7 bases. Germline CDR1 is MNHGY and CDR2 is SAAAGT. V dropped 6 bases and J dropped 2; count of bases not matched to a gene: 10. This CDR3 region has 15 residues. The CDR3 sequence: CASSRGTTHTYEQYF. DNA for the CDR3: TGTGCCAGCAGCCGCGGGACTACCCATACCTACGAGCAGTACTTC.

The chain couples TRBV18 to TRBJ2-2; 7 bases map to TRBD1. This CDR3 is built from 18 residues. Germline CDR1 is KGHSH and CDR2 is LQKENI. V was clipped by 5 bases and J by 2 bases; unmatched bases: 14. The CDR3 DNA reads TGTGCCAGCTCATCCCGACAAGGGGGCGGCCTTAACACCGGGGAGCTGTTTTTT. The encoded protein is CASSSRQGGGLNTGELFF.

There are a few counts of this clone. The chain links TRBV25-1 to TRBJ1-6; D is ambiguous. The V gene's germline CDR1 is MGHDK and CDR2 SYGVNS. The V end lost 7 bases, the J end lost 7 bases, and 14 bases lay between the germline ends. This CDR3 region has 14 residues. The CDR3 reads CASNNDGSNSPLHF. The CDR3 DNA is TGTGCCAGCAACAACGACGGGTCGAATTCACCCCTCCACTTT. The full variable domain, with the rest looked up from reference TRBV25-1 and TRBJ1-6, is EADIYQTPRYLVIGTGKKITLECSQTMGHDKMYWYQQDPGMELHLIHYSYGVNSTEKGDLSSESTVSRIRTEHFPLTLESARPSHTSQYLCASNNDGSNSPLHFGNGTRLTVT.

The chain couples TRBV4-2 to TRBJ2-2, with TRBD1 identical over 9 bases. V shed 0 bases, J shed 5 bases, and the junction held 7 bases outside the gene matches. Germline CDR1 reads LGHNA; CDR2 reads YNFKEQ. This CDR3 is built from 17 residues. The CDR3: CASSQDHRDRDTGELFF. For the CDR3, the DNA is TGTGCCAGCAGCCAAGATCACCGGGACAGGGATACCGGGGAGCTGTTTTTT.

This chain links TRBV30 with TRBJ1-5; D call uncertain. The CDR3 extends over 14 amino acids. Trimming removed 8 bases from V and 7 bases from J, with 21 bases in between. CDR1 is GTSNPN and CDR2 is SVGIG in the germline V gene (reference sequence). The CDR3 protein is CAVRAGLPGQPQHF. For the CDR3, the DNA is TGTGCCGTCAGAGCGGGCCTCCCTGGACAGCCCCAGCATTTT.

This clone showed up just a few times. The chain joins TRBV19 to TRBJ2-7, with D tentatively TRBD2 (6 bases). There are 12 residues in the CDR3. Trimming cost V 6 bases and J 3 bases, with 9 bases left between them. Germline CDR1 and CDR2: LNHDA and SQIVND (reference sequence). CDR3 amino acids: CASSGGHYEQYF. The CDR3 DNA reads TGTGCCAGTAGCGGGGGTCACTACGAGCAGTACTTC.

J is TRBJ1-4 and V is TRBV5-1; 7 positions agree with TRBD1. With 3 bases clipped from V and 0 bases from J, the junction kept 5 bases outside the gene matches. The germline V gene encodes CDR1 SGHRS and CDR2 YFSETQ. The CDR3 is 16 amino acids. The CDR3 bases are TGCGCCAGCAGCTGGGGGACAGATGCAACTAATGAAAAACTGTTTTTT. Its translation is CASSWGTDATNEKLFF. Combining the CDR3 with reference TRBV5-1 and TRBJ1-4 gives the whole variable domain KAGVTQTPRYLIKTRGQQVTLSCSPISGHRSVSWYQQTPGQGLQFLFEYFSETQRNKGNFPGRFSGRQFSNSRSEMNVSTLELGDSALYLCASSWGTDATNEKLFFGSGTQLSVL.

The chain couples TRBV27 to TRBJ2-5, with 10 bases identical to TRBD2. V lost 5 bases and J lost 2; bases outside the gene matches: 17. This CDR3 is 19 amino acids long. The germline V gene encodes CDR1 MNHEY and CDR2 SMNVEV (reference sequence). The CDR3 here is CASSPDDGGLAGDQETQYF. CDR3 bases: TGTGCCAGCAGTCCGGACGATGGGGGGCTAGCGGGAGATCAAGAGACCCAGTACTTC.

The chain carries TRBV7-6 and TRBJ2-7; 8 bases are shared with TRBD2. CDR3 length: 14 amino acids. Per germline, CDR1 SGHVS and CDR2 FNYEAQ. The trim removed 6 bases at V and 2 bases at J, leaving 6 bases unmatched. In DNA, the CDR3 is TGTGCCAGCAGATCTAGCGGGCCGACCTACGAGCAGTACTTC. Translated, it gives CASRSSGPTYEQYF.